The sequence of this TCR beta chain was determined in a study of T cell responses to AZD1222 COVID-19 vaccine. Study-wide results and limits: With two AZD1222 doses given, Spike-specific TCR breadth and depth both rose.

The repertoire was sequenced with immunoSEQ multiplex PCR; TCRdb's copy has only in-frame clones and lacks some. This sample carries about 100,000 clones, about 89% of them seen once, and the ten largest clones take 9.5% to 13%. Germline V gives CDR1 LGHDT, CDR2 YNNKEL (reference sequence). Trimming shortened V by 0 bases and J by 10 bases, and 7 bases separated the two germline ends. The CDR3 extends over 12 amino acids. This clone was seen more than once but under ten times. The target antigen is unknown. Pooling covered second doses at about 4 or about 12 weeks. This specimen consisted of peripheral blood, obtained 28 days after the second AZD1222 dose. This TCR was sampled from an adult who received the AZD1222 COVID-19 vaccine. The chain employs TRBV3-1 (or the pseudogene TRBV3-2) and TRBJ2-1, with no clear D. CDR3 DNA sequence: TGTGCCAGCAGCCAAGATAGCCGGGAGCAGTTCTTC. Protein: CASSQDSREQFF.